The T cell receptor (beta chain) under discussion was sequenced for a study of shared clonotypes between healthy human individuals. The study, taken as a whole, reports: A few donors held about 4.6% of naive CD4 clonotypes in common.

The assay was immunoSEQ multiplex PCR, and TCRdb's table has in-frame clones only and misses some. The sample lists about 680,000 clones; about 90% were seen once. The naive CD8 population came from CD45RO-negative cells selected for CCR7, without terminally differentiated effector memory CD45RA+ cells. CDR1 is SQVTM and CDR2 is ANQGSEA in the germline V gene. The CDR3 spans 12 residues. Deletions cut 2 bases from V and 4 bases from J, with 6 bases between. Points on this clone: Its antigen is unknown.

The sequence came from a young man in good health. Input material: naive CD8+ T cells sorted from blood. The V and J genes are TRBV29-1 and TRBJ1-3; no clear D gene. The CDR3 bases are TGCAGCGTTGAAAAGGGCGGAAACACCATATATTTT. This translates into CSVEKGGNTIYF.